The rows below give T cell receptor beta chains drawn from one sample of a study of control samples from healthy donors and cancer patients. Data came from immunoSEQ multiplex PCR; TCRdb stores just in-frame clones and leaves some out. The sample has about 170,000 clones, roughly nine tenths seen once. Sample: blood. The receptors were gathered from a woman aged 25 to 39 in good health. The CDR3 runs from the conserved cysteine through the conserved F or W. The order of the fields is V gene, D gene, clone size, J gene, CDR3 DNA, CDR3 protein. The D gene is left open where the match is weak. Rows give clone size only sometimes, using once, few, many, or a class for an expanded clone.

TRBV21-1	.	.	TRBJ1-5	TGTGCCAGCAGCAAAGGGGGGGCTAGCAATCAGCCCCAGCATTTT	CASSKGGASNQPQHF
TRBV6-2/TRBV6-3	TRBD2	.	TRBJ2-5	TGTGCCAGCAGTTACTCGACGGAGGCTAGCGGGAGTTGGGAGACCCAGTACTTC	CASSYSTEASGSWETQYF
TRBV4-1	TRBD2	.	TRBJ2-3	TGCGCCAGCAGCCAATCCCTAGCGGAAAGCACAGATACGCAGTATTTT	CASSQSLAESTDTQYF
TRBV6-2/TRBV6-3	.	.	TRBJ1-5	TGTGCCAGCAGTTACAGAAGTAGCAATCAGCCCCAGCATTTT	CASSYRSSNQPQHF
TRBV4-1	TRBD2	.	TRBJ2-1	TGCGCCAGCAGCCAAGTACCGGGCCTAGCGGGAGGGCGTAATGAGCAGTTCTTC	CASSQVPGLAGGRNEQFF
TRBV7-2	TRBD2	.	TRBJ2-5	TGTGCCAGCAGAGCGGGGGGCCTCCAAGAGACCCAGTACTTC	CASRAGGLQETQYF
TRBV19	TRBD1	.	TRBJ2-7	TGTGCCAGTAGTGCAGGACAGGCCGAGCAGTACTTC	CASSAGQAEQYF
TRBV6-5	.	.	TRBJ2-7	TGTGCCAGCAGTACGGGACTCCTCTACGAGCAGTACTTC	CASSTGLLYEQYF
TRBV10-1	TRBD1	.	TRBJ1-1	TGCGCCAGCAGTGAGTCCAGGGGGGTCACTGAAGCTTTCTTT	CASSESRGVTEAFF
TRBV10-3	.	.	TRBJ1-3	TGTGCCATCAGTGACAGTCCCTCTGGAAACACCATATATTTT	CAISDSPSGNTIYF
TRBV11-3	.	.	TRBJ1-2	TGTGCCAGCAGCTTAGCGGGGAACTATGGCTACACCTTC	CASSLAGNYGYTF
TRBV4-3	.	few	TRBJ1-6	TGCGCCAGCAGCCAAGGGGGGAGCTCCTATAATTCACCCCTCCACTTT	CASSQGGSSYNSPLHF
TRBV11-2	.	.	TRBJ1-2	TGTGCCAGCAGGCATGCAGCTACCAACTATGGCTACACCTTC	CASRHAATNYGYTF
TRBV2	TRBD2	.	TRBJ2-1	TGTGCCAGCAGTGAAGTTGCGGGGGACTACAATGAGCAGTTCTTC	CASSEVAGDYNEQFF
TRBV6-1	TRBD1	.	TRBJ1-2	TGTGCCAGCAGTGAACCGGGACAGGGGGCTCGGGGCTACACCTTC	CASSEPGQGARGYTF
TRBV7-9	TRBD1	once	TRBJ1-6	TGTGCCAGCAGCTCACCGGGACAGGGGACTTCACCCCTCCACTTT	CASSSPGQGTSPLHF
TRBV7-8	.	.	TRBJ1-1	TGTGCCAGCAGCTTAGCGCTAAACACTGAAGCTTTCTTT	CASSLALNTEAFF
TRBV7-2	.	few	TRBJ2-5	TGTGCCAGCAGCTTAATTGGAGCAGGGGCAATCCAAGAGACCCAGTACTTC	CASSLIGAGAIQETQYF
TRBV6-4	TRBD2	.	TRBJ2-2	TGTGCCAGCAGTGACTCGACTAGCCGGGAGCTGTTTTTT	CASSDSTSRELFF
TRBV5-4	TRBD2	.	TRBJ2-7	TGTGCCAGCAGCTCTGGACTAGCGGGAACCTACGAGCAGTACTTC	CASSSGLAGTYEQYF
TRBV5-8	TRBD1	.	TRBJ1-2	TGTGCCAGCAGCTTGGTACCAGGACAGGGGTTTGGCTACACCTTC	CASSLVPGQGFGYTF
TRBV7-2	TRBD2	.	TRBJ2-7	TGTGCCAGCAGCTCTAGCGGGGGGGGCTACGAGCAGTACTTC	CASSSSGGGYEQYF
TRBV12-3/TRBV12-4	.	.	TRBJ1-5	TGTGCCAGCAGTCCCGGACAGAATCAGCCCCAGCATTTT	CASSPGQNQPQHF
TRBV7-8	.	.	TRBJ2-1	TGTGCCAGCAGCTTAGCGCCAGGGGAAAATGAGCAGTTCTTC	CASSLAPGENEQFF
TRBV7-2	.	.	TRBJ2-3	TGTGCCAGCAGCTTATCGACCAGCGGACTAAGCACAGATACGCAGTATTTT	CASSLSTSGLSTDTQYF
TRBV11-2	TRBD1	.	TRBJ2-2	TGTGCCAGCAGCCCAGGGACAGGGGGCTTGAACACCGGGGAGCTGTTTTTT	CASSPGTGGLNTGELFF
TRBV7-8	TRBD2	.	TRBJ2-1	TGTGCCAGCAGCGCGGGGATCGGGGGGATCAATGAGCAGTTCTTC	CASSAGIGGINEQFF
TRBV14	TRBD2	.	TRBJ2-7	TGTGCCAGCAGCCAAGGACCTAGCGGGGCCTACGAGCAGTACTTC	CASSQGPSGAYEQYF
TRBV27	TRBD1	.	TRBJ1-1	TGTGCCAGCAGTTCCAGGGGGGTCGCTGAAGCTTTCTTT	CASSSRGVAEAFF
TRBV19	TRBD1	.	TRBJ1-4	TGTGCCAGTAGTCGACAGGGTGGCGAAAAACTGTTTTTT	CASSRQGGEKLFF
TRBV25-1	.	.	TRBJ1-2	TGTGCCAGCAGTCGGGGGGCTCTGGGCTATGGCTACACCTTC	CASSRGALGYGYTF